This is a list of T cell receptor beta chains from one sample in a study of identical twins. TCRdb recomputed calls from the 5' RACE reads with MiXCR, one row per CDR3 protein. The repertoire holds hundreds of thousands of distinct CDR3 sequences, with around 5.7% as singletons. The sequenced sample consisted of naive T cells sorted from blood. These receptors all stem from a man between 18 and 35 years old in good health. CDR3s include the opening cysteine and the closing phenylalanine or tryptophan. The D gene is left open where the match is weak. Only part of the rows carry a size: once, few, many, or a class if the clone is expanded.

j_gene: TRBJ2-3
len: 16
d_gene: TRBD2
abundance: few
v_gene: TRBV7-7
CDR3nt: TGTGCCAGCAGCGCTCTAGCGGGAGGGGCCGAAGATACGCAGTATTTT
CDR3aa: CASSALAGGAEDTQYF

j_gene: TRBJ2-3
len: 17
d_gene: TRBD2
abundance: many
v_gene: TRBV7-2
CDR3nt: TGTGCCAGCAGCTTCACGCTAGCGGGAGGAAGCACAGATACGCAGTATTTT
CDR3aa: CASSFTLAGGSTDTQYF

j_gene: TRBJ2-5
len: 15
d_gene: -
abundance: few
v_gene: TRBV7-3
CDR3nt: TGTGCCAGCAGCTTCGGCGTTGGCGGGGCTGAGACCCAGTACTTC
CDR3aa: CASSFGVGGAETQYF

j_gene: TRBJ1-1
len: 15
d_gene: TRBD1
abundance: many
v_gene: TRBV28
CDR3nt: TGTGCCAGCAGGACGCAGGGGGCTATGAACACTGAAGCTTTCTTT
CDR3aa: CASRTQGAMNTEAFF

j_gene: TRBJ2-1
len: 18
d_gene: TRBD1
abundance: many
v_gene: TRBV4-1
CDR3nt: TGCGCCAGCAGCCAAGTGGCCCTCCCGGGACAGGGGAACAATGAGCAGTTCTTC
CDR3aa: CASSQVALPGQGNNEQFF

j_gene: TRBJ2-2
len: 15
d_gene: -
abundance: few
v_gene: TRBV6-5
CDR3nt: TGTGCCAGCAGTTACTTGGGGAGGCTCACCGGGGAGCTGTTTTTT
CDR3aa: CASSYLGRLTGELFF

j_gene: TRBJ2-2
len: 14
d_gene: -
abundance: -
v_gene: TRBV12-3/TRBV12-4
CDR3nt: TGTGCCAGCAGTCGCGGAGGCGACGGCGGGGAGCTGTTTTTT
CDR3aa: CASSRGGDGGELFF

j_gene: TRBJ2-7
len: 13
d_gene: -
abundance: many
v_gene: TRBV27
CDR3nt: TGTGCCAGCAGTTTGAAGGGGTCTTCCGGGTCCTACTTC
CDR3aa: CASSLKGSSGSYF

j_gene: TRBJ2-1
len: 14
d_gene: TRBD2
abundance: -
v_gene: TRBV18
CDR3nt: TGTGCCAGCTCACCAGGGGAGGGGAACAATGAGCAGTTCTTC
CDR3aa: CASSPGEGNNEQFF

j_gene: TRBJ2-7
len: 14
d_gene: -
abundance: many
v_gene: TRBV2
CDR3nt: TGTGCCAGCAGTTTGGACAGAAATTACTACGAGCAGTACTTC
CDR3aa: CASSLDRNYYEQYF

j_gene: TRBJ2-1
len: 16
d_gene: TRBD1
abundance: many
v_gene: TRBV20-1
CDR3nt: TGCAGTGCCACGGCTTTTAAGGGACAGGCCCACAATGAGCAGTTCTTC
CDR3aa: CSATAFKGQAHNEQFF

j_gene: TRBJ2-7
len: 13
d_gene: -
abundance: many
v_gene: TRBV15
CDR3nt: TGTGCCACCAGCAGAGCTAGCAGCTACGAGCAGTACTTC
CDR3aa: CATSRASSYEQYF

j_gene: TRBJ2-7
len: 17
d_gene: TRBD1
abundance: -
v_gene: TRBV18
CDR3nt: TGTGCCAGCTCACCGTCCATGGGGACAGGGGGAGACTACGAGCAGTACTTC
CDR3aa: CASSPSMGTGGDYEQYF

j_gene: TRBJ2-7
len: 14
d_gene: -
abundance: many
v_gene: TRBV5-1
CDR3nt: TGCGCCAGCAGCTTACAAAGTCCGTCCTACGAGCAGTACTTC
CDR3aa: CASSLQSPSYEQYF

j_gene: TRBJ2-6
len: 14
d_gene: -
abundance: few
v_gene: TRBV29-1
CDR3nt: TGCAGCGTTGATAAGGCCTCTGGGGCCAACGTCCTGACTTTC
CDR3aa: CSVDKASGANVLTF

j_gene: TRBJ2-4
len: 17
d_gene: TRBD1
abundance: many
v_gene: TRBV10-2
CDR3nt: TGCGCCAGCAGTGAAGGAGACAGGGGGCTGGTCAAAAACATTCAGTACTTC
CDR3aa: CASSEGDRGLVKNIQYF

j_gene: TRBJ1-5
len: 14
d_gene: TRBD1
abundance: many
v_gene: TRBV4-2
CDR3nt: TGTGCCAGCAGCCAGCGGACAGGAGATCAGCCCCAGCATTTT
CDR3aa: CASSQRTGDQPQHF

j_gene: TRBJ2-1
len: 13
d_gene: -
abundance: -
v_gene: TRBV7-2
CDR3nt: TGTGCCAGCAGCCCAATCCCTACCGCTGAGCAGTTCTTC
CDR3aa: CASSPIPTAEQFF

j_gene: TRBJ2-1
len: 16
d_gene: TRBD2
abundance: few
v_gene: TRBV7-2
CDR3nt: TGTGCCAGCAGCCTAACCTATAGCGGGAGTGGCAATGAGCAGTTCTTC
CDR3aa: CASSLTYSGSGNEQFF

j_gene: TRBJ1-6
len: 18
d_gene: TRBD1
abundance: -
v_gene: TRBV7-2
CDR3nt: TGTGCCAGCAGCTTAGCGGGGGACAGGAGCTCCTATAATTCACCCCTCCACTTT
CDR3aa: CASSLAGDRSSYNSPLHF

j_gene: TRBJ2-2
len: 17
d_gene: TRBD1
abundance: many
v_gene: TRBV3-1
CDR3nt: TGTGCCAGCAGCCTACCGGGACAGGGGATGTCGAGCGGGGAGCTGTTTTTT
CDR3aa: CASSLPGQGMSSGELFF

j_gene: TRBJ2-1
len: 16
d_gene: TRBD2
abundance: once
v_gene: TRBV18
CDR3nt: TGTGCCAGCTCACGATCGAGCGGGAGTCTAAACAATGAGCAGTTCTTC
CDR3aa: CASSRSSGSLNNEQFF

j_gene: TRBJ1-2
len: 12
d_gene: TRBD1
abundance: -
v_gene: TRBV29-1
CDR3nt: TGCAGCGCCGGGGACAGCGGGATTGGCTACACCTTC
CDR3aa: CSAGDSGIGYTF

j_gene: TRBJ2-2
len: 17
d_gene: TRBD2
abundance: -
v_gene: TRBV7-8
CDR3nt: TGTGCCAGCAGCTTAGGGGGGAGGGCTCGGAACACCGGGGAGCTGTTTTTT
CDR3aa: CASSLGGRARNTGELFF

j_gene: TRBJ2-5
len: 16
d_gene: TRBD2
abundance: -
v_gene: TRBV9
CDR3nt: TGTGCCAGCAGCGGGGGACTAGACCCCTACAAAGAGACCCAGTACTTC
CDR3aa: CASSGGLDPYKETQYF

j_gene: TRBJ2-2
len: 16
d_gene: TRBD1
abundance: few
v_gene: TRBV2
CDR3nt: TGTGCCAGCAATAAATATGAGGGGGCCCTCACCGGGGAGCTGTTTTTT
CDR3aa: CASNKYEGALTGELFF

j_gene: TRBJ1-5
len: 12
d_gene: -
abundance: few
v_gene: TRBV19
CDR3nt: TGTGCCAGTAGAGGGGGAGATCAGCCCCAGCATTTT
CDR3aa: CASRGGDQPQHF

j_gene: TRBJ1-3
len: 13
d_gene: -
abundance: -
v_gene: TRBV27
CDR3nt: TGTGCCAGCAGTTTGCGGGGCGGAGACACCATATATTTT
CDR3aa: CASSLRGGDTIYF

j_gene: TRBJ2-1
len: 12
d_gene: -
abundance: -
v_gene: TRBV12-5
CDR3nt: TGTGCTAGTGGGGGAACGGAGCCAGAGCAGTTCTTC
CDR3aa: CASGGTEPEQFF

j_gene: TRBJ1-5
len: 14
d_gene: -
abundance: many
v_gene: TRBV3-1
CDR3nt: TGTGCCAGCAGCCAAGATTCTAGGGGTCAGCCCCAGCATTTT
CDR3aa: CASSQDSRGQPQHF

j_gene: TRBJ2-2
len: 16
d_gene: TRBD2
abundance: -
v_gene: TRBV30
CDR3nt: TGTGCCTGGAGTTCCAAGCGGGAGGGCTTCACCGGGGAGCTGTTTTTT
CDR3aa: CAWSSKREGFTGELFF

j_gene: TRBJ1-1
len: 14
d_gene: TRBD1
abundance: many
v_gene: TRBV30
CDR3nt: TGTGCCTGGAGTACGGGACAGGGGAACACTGAAGCTTTCTTT
CDR3aa: CAWSTGQGNTEAFF

j_gene: TRBJ1-5
len: 15
d_gene: -
abundance: -
v_gene: TRBV7-2
CDR3nt: TGTGCCAGCAGCCCGGACAGAACTAGCAATCAGCCCCAGCATTTT
CDR3aa: CASSPDRTSNQPQHF

j_gene: TRBJ2-7
len: 14
d_gene: -
abundance: -
v_gene: TRBV7-3
CDR3nt: TGTGCCAGCAGCCCCTCAAGCGGACCTGCGGAGCAGTACTTC
CDR3aa: CASSPSSGPAEQYF

j_gene: TRBJ2-3
len: 15
d_gene: -
abundance: few
v_gene: TRBV24-1
CDR3nt: TGTGCCACCAGTGATTTGCCAGGGGGCACAGATACGCAGTATTTT
CDR3aa: CATSDLPGGTDTQYF

j_gene: TRBJ2-1
len: 14
d_gene: TRBD2
abundance: many
v_gene: TRBV12-3/TRBV12-4
CDR3nt: TGTGCCACCACCACTAGCGGGAGATTTAATGAGCAGTTCTTC
CDR3aa: CATTTSGRFNEQFF

j_gene: TRBJ1-2
len: 12
d_gene: -
abundance: -
v_gene: TRBV29-1
CDR3nt: TGCAGCGCCCCTGGGCCGGGCTATGGCTACACCTTC
CDR3aa: CSAPGPGYGYTF

j_gene: TRBJ2-2
len: 15
d_gene: -
abundance: many
v_gene: TRBV4-3
CDR3nt: TGCGCCAGCAGCCAAGGGGTAGGGAACACCGGGGAGCTGTTTTTT
CDR3aa: CASSQGVGNTGELFF

j_gene: TRBJ2-7
len: 14
d_gene: TRBD2
abundance: many
v_gene: TRBV10-3
CDR3nt: TGTGCCATCAGTCAGGGAGGGCCTCAGAACGAGCAGTACTTC
CDR3aa: CAISQGGPQNEQYF

j_gene: TRBJ2-2
len: 16
d_gene: -
abundance: -
v_gene: TRBV7-9
CDR3nt: TGTGCCAGCAGCTTACCCTCTACAGATAACACCGGGGAGCTGTTTTTT
CDR3aa: CASSLPSTDNTGELFF

j_gene: TRBJ2-1
len: 16
d_gene: TRBD2
abundance: many
v_gene: TRBV20-1
CDR3nt: TGCAGTGTTCTCTCCCCCGGGACTAGCGGATACAATGAGCAGTTCTTC
CDR3aa: CSVLSPGTSGYNEQFF

j_gene: TRBJ2-5
len: 15
d_gene: TRBD2
abundance: many
v_gene: TRBV10-3
CDR3nt: TGTGCCATCAGCACCCCGGGACTAGCGAAAGAGACCCAGTACTTC
CDR3aa: CAISTPGLAKETQYF

j_gene: TRBJ2-7
len: 14
d_gene: TRBD1
abundance: -
v_gene: TRBV10-3
CDR3nt: TGTGCCATCACCCGGGACAGGGAATCCTACGAGCAGTACTTC
CDR3aa: CAITRDRESYEQYF

j_gene: TRBJ2-1
len: 15
d_gene: TRBD1
abundance: few
v_gene: TRBV24-1
CDR3nt: TGTGCCACCAGTACCCGGGACAGGGATTACAATGAGCAGTTCTTC
CDR3aa: CATSTRDRDYNEQFF

j_gene: TRBJ2-2
len: 16
d_gene: -
abundance: many
v_gene: TRBV6-1
CDR3nt: TGTGCCAGCAGCTCCCTAGTATCAGAGGACACCGGGGAGCTGTTTTTT
CDR3aa: CASSSLVSEDTGELFF

j_gene: TRBJ2-3
len: 10
d_gene: -
abundance: few
v_gene: TRBV11-2
CDR3nt: TGTGCCAGTCGGCGGGATACGCAGTATTTT
CDR3aa: CASRRDTQYF

j_gene: TRBJ1-4
len: 19
d_gene: -
abundance: few
v_gene: TRBV5-1
CDR3nt: TGCGCCAGCAGCTTGGTGGCCCGGGGAGGGACTGCAACTAATGAAAAACTGTTTTTT
CDR3aa: CASSLVARGGTATNEKLFF

j_gene: TRBJ2-5
len: 14
d_gene: -
abundance: many
v_gene: TRBV7-2
CDR3nt: TGTGCCAGCAGCGTTCAGGGGGGTGGAGAGACCCAGTACTTC
CDR3aa: CASSVQGGGETQYF

j_gene: TRBJ2-1
len: 14
d_gene: -
abundance: -
v_gene: TRBV6-5
CDR3nt: TGTGCCAGCAGTTTGGGACTGACTACACATGAGCAGTTCTTC
CDR3aa: CASSLGLTTHEQFF